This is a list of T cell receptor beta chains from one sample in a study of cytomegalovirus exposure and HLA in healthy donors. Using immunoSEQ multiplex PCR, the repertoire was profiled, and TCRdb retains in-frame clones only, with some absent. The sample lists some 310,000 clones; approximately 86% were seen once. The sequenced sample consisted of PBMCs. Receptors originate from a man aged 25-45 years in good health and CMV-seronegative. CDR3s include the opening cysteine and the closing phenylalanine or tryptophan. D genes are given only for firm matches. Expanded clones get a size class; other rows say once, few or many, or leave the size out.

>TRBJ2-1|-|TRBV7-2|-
TGTGCCAGCAGCTTACGTGTTAGCTCCTACAATGAGCAGTTCTTC
CASSLRVSSYNEQFF
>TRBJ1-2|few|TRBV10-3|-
TGTGCCATCAGTGTCGGAGGGACGAACTATGGCTACACCTTC
CAISVGGTNYGYTF
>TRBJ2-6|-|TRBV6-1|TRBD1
TGTGCCAGCAGTGGTGGACAGGTCTCTGGGGCCAACGTCCTGACTTTC
CASSGGQVSGANVLTF
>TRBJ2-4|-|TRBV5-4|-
TGTGCCAGCAGCTTTGATGGAGTCAGAAACATTCAGTACTTC
CASSFDGVRNIQYF
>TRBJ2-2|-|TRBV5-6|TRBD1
TGTGCCAGCAGCTTGCTCCAGGGGGTCACCGGGGAGCTGTTTTTT
CASSLLQGVTGELFF
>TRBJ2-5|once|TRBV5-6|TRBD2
TGTGCCAGCAGTCCGGGGGGGCGTTTGGAGACCCAGTACTTC
CASSPGGRLETQYF
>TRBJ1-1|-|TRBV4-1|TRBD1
TGCGCCAGCAGCCAGAGGACAGGGAGACACACTGAAGCTTTCTTT
CASSQRTGRHTEAFF
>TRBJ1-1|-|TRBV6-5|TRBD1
TGTGCCAGCAGTCTACCCGGGACAGTGAACACTGAAGCTTTCTTT
CASSLPGTVNTEAFF
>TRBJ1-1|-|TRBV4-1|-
TGCGCCAGCAGCCAGGACACAGGGTCTTACACTGAAGCTTTCTTT
CASSQDTGSYTEAFF
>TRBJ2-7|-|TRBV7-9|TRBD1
TGTGCCAGCAGCTACGTCCCGGGACAGGGGACGGTTTTC
CASSYVPGQGTVF
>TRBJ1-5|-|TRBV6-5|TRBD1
TGTGCCAGCAGCGCACAGGGGGCATATCAGCCCCAGCATTTT
CASSAQGAYQPQHF
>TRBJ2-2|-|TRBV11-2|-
TGTGCCAGCAGCCCGTCGACAGTTCTCACCGGGGAGCTGTTTTTT
CASSPSTVLTGELFF
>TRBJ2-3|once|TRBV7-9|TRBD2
TGTGCCAGCAGCTTCGGGCGGACTAGCGTGCTCACAGATACGCAGTATTTT
CASSFGRTSVLTDTQYF
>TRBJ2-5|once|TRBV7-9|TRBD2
TGTGCCAGCAGCTTAGGCCCACTAGCGGGTGGACAAGAGACCCAGTACTTC
CASSLGPLAGGQETQYF
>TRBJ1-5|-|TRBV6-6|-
TGTGCCAGCAGTTACTCCGAGCCCCAGCATTTT
CASSYSEPQHF
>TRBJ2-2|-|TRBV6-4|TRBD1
TGTGCCAGCAAGGGGGCGCCGGGCACCGGGGAGCTGTTTTTT
CASKGAPGTGELFF
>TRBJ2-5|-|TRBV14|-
TGTGCCAGCAGCCGGCCCAAAAAAGAGACCCAGTACTTC
CASSRPKKETQYF
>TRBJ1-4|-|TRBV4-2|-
TGTGCCAGCAGCCAAGATATTGGGTTTACAGGGAATGAAAAACTGTTTTTT
CASSQDIGFTGNEKLFF
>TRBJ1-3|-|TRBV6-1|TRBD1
TGTGCCAGCAGCCCGTCAGGGGGCTCTGGAAACACCATATATTTT
CASSPSGGSGNTIYF
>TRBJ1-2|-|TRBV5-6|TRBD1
TGTGCCAGCAGCTGGGACAGGCTTGATTTTGGCTACACCTTC
CASSWDRLDFGYTF
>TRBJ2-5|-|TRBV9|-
TGTGCCAGCAGCAACCGGGATCCTCAAGAGACCCAGTACTTC
CASSNRDPQETQYF
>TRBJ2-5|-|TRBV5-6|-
TGTGCCAGCAGCCCCGGGGCGGGGCTCCAAGAGACCCAGTACTTC
CASSPGAGLQETQYF
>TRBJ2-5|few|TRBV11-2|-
TGTGCCAGCAGCGGGAGTGTAGAGACCCAGTACTTC
CASSGSVETQYF
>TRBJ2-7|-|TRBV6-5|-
TGTGCCAGCAGTTACTCGCGGTCCTACGAGCAGTACTTC
CASSYSRSYEQYF
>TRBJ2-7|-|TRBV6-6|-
TGTGCCAGCACCGAGACAGGAACCACCTACGAGCAGTACTTC
CASTETGTTYEQYF
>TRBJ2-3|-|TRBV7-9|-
TGTGCCAGCAGCTTAGATGTTGGTCGGGATACGCAGTATTTT
CASSLDVGRDTQYF
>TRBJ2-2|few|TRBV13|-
TGTGCCAGCAGCTTAGGCGGGTCCGGGGAGCTGTTTTTT
CASSLGGSGELFF
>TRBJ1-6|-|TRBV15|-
TGTGCCACCAGCAGGGACTGGGGGGAGAGCTCCTATAATTCACCCCTCCACTTT
CATSRDWGESSYNSPLHF
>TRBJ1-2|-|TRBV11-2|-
TGTGCCAGCAGCCCCGAGGTCGGATGGGACTATGGCTACACCTTC
CASSPEVGWDYGYTF
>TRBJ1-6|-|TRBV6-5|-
TGTGCCAGCAGAGATCGACATGACAATTCACCCCTCCACTTT
CASRDRHDNSPLHF
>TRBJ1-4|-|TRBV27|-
TGTGCCAGCAGTTTACTGGCAGATAATGAAAAACTGTTTTTT
CASSLLADNEKLFF
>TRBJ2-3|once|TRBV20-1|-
TGCAGTGCTATCAGGGCAGATACGCAGTATTTT
CSAIRADTQYF
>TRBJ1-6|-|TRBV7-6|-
TGTGCCAGCAGCTTAGACGGGTATTCACCCCTCCACTTT
CASSLDGYSPLHF
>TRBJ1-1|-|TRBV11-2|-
TGTGCCAGCAGCCCCCTCCGGGACACTAACACTGAAGCTTTCTTT
CASSPLRDTNTEAFF
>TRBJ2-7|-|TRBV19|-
TGTGCCAGTAGTGTCTTTACCGGGACTTATTACGAGCAGTACTTC
CASSVFTGTYYEQYF
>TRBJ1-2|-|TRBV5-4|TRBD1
TGTGCCAGCAGCTTGACCGGGACAGACAATGGCTACACCTTC
CASSLTGTDNGYTF
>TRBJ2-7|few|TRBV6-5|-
TGTGCCAGCAGTCCGACGGTCCTCAGGGACGAGCAGTACTTC
CASSPTVLRDEQYF
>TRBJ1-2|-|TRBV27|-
TGTGCCAGCAGTTCCCCGAGCGGCTACACCTTC
CASSSPSGYTF
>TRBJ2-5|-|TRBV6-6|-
TGTGCCAGCAGTTACCCCTCGGGGGGCCTCGAGACCCAGTACTTC
CASSYPSGGLETQYF
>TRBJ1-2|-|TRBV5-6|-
TGTGCCAGCAGCGAGAACGGAGGGGTACAATATGGCTACACCTTC
CASSENGGVQYGYTF
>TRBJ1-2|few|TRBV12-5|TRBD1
TGTGCTAGTAGCGGACAGGGGTACTATGGCTACACCTTC
CASSGQGYYGYTF
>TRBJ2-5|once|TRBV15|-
TGTGCCACCAGCACCAAAAGGGGGTCGGCAGAGACCCAGTACTTC
CATSTKRGSAETQYF
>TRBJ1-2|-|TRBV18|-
TGTGCCAGCTCACCAACAGATTCCTATGGCTACACCTTC
CASSPTDSYGYTF
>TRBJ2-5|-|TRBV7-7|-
TGTGCCAGCAGCTTAGGACACTTCCAAGAGACCCAGTACTTC
CASSLGHFQETQYF
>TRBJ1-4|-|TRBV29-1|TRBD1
TGCAGCGGTTCCGGGACAGCAAATGAAAAACTGTTTTTT
CSGSGTANEKLFF